This T cell receptor beta chain derives from a study of neurological immune-mediated disorders. Findings and limits, study-wide: A possible signature appeared as one related-CDR3 cluster, in which phylogenetic grouping placed the repertoires of 18 of 34 multiple sclerosis patients.

TCRdb reprocessed the 5' RACE reads with MiXCR, giving one entry per CDR3 protein. The sample consists of roughly 40,000 distinct CDR3 sequences, 2.5% of them appearing once. Ten or more counts support this clonotype. The antigen is undetermined. After removal of 3 bases from V and 2 bases from J, the junction contained 6 bases not matched to a gene. The CDR3 runs to 15 residues. Germline CDR1 SGHRS, CDR2 YFSETQ. The chain links TRBV5-1 to TRBJ2-3; TRBD1 aligns across 7 bases. The sequencing sample was made of PBMCs. The sequence was collected from a middle-aged man with multiple sclerosis. CDR3 protein: CASSWDSFNTDTQYF. The CDR3 DNA sequence: TGCGCCAGCAGCTGGGACAGTTTTAACACAGATACGCAGTATTTT.